This TCR beta chain was sequenced for a study of CD8+CD57+ T cells in acquired aplastic anemia. At the level of the study: The mean DNA yield obtained from sorted CD4+ and CD8+ cells came to around 3 ug. Study-wide points: Sharing between patients and controls was observed for roughly 30 CD8+ CDR3 sequences. Patients and controls had CD8+ Simpson's diversity values that were not significantly distinct.

Germline CDR1 is SGHNT and CDR2 is YYREEE (reference sequence). The CDR3 is 14 amino acids. With 0 bases removed from V and 4 bases from J, the gap between germline ends came to 10 bases. As to this clonotype: Its antigen is as yet unknown. A clone one base away is much larger, so this may be a read error.

For CDR3 and TCR beta VDJ profiling, genomic DNA was the template used. TCRdb called the reads again in MiXCR, with one record for every CDR3 protein. The repertoire has approximately 120,000 distinct CDR3 sequences, roughly 40% of them found once; the top ten carry around 2.5%. Patients included in sequencing had previously demonstrated CD8+CD57+ cell expansion by flow cytometry. The chain has TRBV5-4 and TRBJ2-5; D might be TRBD2 (7 bases). The source is a human donor with aplastic anemia. Sequenced material: sorted CD4+, CD8+, or CD8+CD57+ T cells (not recorded which) from PBMCs. The CDR3 nucleotides read TGTGCCAGCAGCTTGGCTAGGGGGGGAGAGACCCAGTACTTC. Its protein product is CASSLARGGETQYF.